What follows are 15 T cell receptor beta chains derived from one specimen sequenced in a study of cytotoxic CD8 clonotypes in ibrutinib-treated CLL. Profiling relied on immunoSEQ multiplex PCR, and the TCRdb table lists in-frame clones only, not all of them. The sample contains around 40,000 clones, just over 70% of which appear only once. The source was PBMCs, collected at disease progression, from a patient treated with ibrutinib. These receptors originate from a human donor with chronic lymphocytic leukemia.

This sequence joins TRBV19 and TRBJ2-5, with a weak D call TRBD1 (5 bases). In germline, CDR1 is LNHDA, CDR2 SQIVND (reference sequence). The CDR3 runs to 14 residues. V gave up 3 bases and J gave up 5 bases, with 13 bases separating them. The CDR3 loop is CASSIQARGETQYF. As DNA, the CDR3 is TGTGCCAGTAGTATCCAGGCAAGGGGCGAGACCCAGTACTTC.

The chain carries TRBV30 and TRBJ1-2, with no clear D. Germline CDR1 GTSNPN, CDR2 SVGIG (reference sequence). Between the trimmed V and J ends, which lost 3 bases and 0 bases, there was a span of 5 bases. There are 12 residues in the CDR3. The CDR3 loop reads CAWSVANYGYTF. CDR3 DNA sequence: TGTGCCTGGAGCGTAGCTAACTATGGCTACACCTTC.

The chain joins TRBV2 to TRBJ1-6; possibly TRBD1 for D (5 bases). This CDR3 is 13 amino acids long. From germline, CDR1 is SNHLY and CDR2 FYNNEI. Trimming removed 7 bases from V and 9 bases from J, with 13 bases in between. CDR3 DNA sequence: TGTGCCAGCAAGGGATTAACAGGTTCACCCCTCCACTTT. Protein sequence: CASKGLTGSPLHF.

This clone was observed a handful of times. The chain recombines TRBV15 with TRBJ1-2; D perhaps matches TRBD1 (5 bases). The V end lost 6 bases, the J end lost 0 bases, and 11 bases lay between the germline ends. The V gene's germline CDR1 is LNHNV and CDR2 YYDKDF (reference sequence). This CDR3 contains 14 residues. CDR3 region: CATRGTLTNYGYTF. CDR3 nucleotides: TGTGCCACCAGAGGGACCCTGACTAACTATGGCTACACCTTC.

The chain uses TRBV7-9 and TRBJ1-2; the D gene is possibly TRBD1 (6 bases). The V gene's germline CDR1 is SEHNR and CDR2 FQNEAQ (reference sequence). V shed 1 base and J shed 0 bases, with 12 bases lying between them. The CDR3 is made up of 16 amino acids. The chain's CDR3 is CASSLGGAGTNYGYTF. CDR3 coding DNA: TGTGCCAGCAGCTTAGGGGGGGCAGGAACTAACTATGGCTACACCTTC.

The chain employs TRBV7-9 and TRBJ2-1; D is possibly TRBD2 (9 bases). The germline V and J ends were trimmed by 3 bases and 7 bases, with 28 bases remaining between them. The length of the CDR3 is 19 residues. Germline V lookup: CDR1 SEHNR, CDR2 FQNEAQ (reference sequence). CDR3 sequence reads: CASSFMGQEVAGVANEQFF. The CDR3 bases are TGTGCCAGCAGCTTTATGGGACAGGAGGTAGCGGGAGTAGCGAATGAGCAGTTCTTC.

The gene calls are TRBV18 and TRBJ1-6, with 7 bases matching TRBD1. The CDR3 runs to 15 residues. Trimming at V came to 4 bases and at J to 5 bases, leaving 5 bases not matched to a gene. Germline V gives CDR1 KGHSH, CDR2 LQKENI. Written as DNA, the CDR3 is TGTGCCAGCTCACTGGGACAGCCGGATAATTCACCCCTCCACTTT. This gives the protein CASSLGQPDNSPLHF.

CDR3 nucleotides: TGTGCCTGGAGTGTGCTCAACGAGCAGTACTTC. Translation: CAWSVLNEQYF. The chain couples TRBV30 to TRBJ2-7; D not certain. The CDR3 length is 11 residues. The ends were cut back, 0 bases at V and 5 bases at J, with 5 bases in the middle. Germline V gene lookup returns CDR1 GTSNPN and CDR2 SVGIG (reference sequence). Full variable domain (rest looked up from reference TRBV30 and TRBJ2-7): SQTIHQWPATLVQPVGSPLSLECTVEGTSNPNLYWYRQAAGRGLQLLFYSVGIGQISSEVPQNLSASRPQDRQFILSSKKLLLSDSGFYLCAWSVLNEQYFGPGTRLTVT.

CDR3 sequence (DNA): TGCGCCAGCAGCTCCCACGGGGGGGGCACCGGGGAGCTGTTTTTT. It yields the protein CASSSHGGGTGELFF. The chain uses TRBV5-1 and TRBJ2-2; TRBD2 matches 8 bases. V was clipped by 3 bases and J by 4 bases; unmatched bases: 5. CDR3 length: 15 residues. The germline V gene encodes CDR1 SGHRS and CDR2 YFSETQ.

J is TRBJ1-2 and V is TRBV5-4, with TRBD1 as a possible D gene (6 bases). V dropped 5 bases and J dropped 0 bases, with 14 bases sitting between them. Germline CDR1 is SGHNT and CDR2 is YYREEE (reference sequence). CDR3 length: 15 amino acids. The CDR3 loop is CASSLQGAANYGYTF. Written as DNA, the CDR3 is TGTGCCAGCAGTTTACAGGGAGCGGCTAACTATGGCTACACCTTC.

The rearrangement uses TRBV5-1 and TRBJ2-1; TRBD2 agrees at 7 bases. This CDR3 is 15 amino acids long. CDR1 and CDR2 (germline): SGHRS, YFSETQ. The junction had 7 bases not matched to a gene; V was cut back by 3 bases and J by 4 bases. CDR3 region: CASSSGVAGYNEQFF. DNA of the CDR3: TGCGCCAGCAGCTCCGGGGTAGCGGGTTACAATGAGCAGTTCTTC.

The CDR3 sequence: CATSRDPSGSETQYF. The DNA of the CDR3 is TGTGCCACCAGCAGAGATCCTAGCGGGAGTGAGACCCAGTACTTC. The chain recombines TRBV15 with TRBJ2-5; 10 bases line up with TRBD2. Germline assignment: CDR1 LNHNV and CDR2 YYDKDF (reference sequence). V trimming: 0 bases; J trimming: 5 bases; junction bases outside the gene matches: 3. The CDR3 runs 15 residues.

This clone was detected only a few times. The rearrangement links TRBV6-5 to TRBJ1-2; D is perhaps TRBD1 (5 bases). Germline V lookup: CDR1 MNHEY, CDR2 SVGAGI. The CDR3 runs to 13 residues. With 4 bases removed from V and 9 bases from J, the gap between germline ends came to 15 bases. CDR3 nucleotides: TGTGCCAGCAGTTCAAGGGGAAAGGCAAGCTACACCTTC. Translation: CASSSRGKASYTF.

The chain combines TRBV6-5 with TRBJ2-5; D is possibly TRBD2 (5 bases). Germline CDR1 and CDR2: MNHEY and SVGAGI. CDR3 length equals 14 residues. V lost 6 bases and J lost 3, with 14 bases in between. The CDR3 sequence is CASREGSTKETQYF. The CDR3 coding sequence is TGTGCCAGCAGGGAAGGGAGTACTAAAGAGACCCAGTACTTC.

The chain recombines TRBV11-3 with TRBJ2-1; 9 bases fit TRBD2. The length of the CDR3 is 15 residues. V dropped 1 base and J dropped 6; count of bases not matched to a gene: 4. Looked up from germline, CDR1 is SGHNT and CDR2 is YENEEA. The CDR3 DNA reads TGTGCCAGCAGCTTAGGCCCTAGCGGGGCCAATGAGCAGTTCTTC. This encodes CASSLGPSGANEQFF.